This is a list of T cell receptor beta chains from one sample in a study of Ad26.COV2.S vaccination and SARS-CoV-2 variants. Assay: immunoSEQ multiplex PCR; the TCRdb copy retains only in-frame clones and omits some. The data hold 400,000 to 450,000 clones, with 90% observed a single time. Source: peripheral blood, taken in a trial of Ad26.COV2.S vaccine versus placebo. The receptors were sampled from a person between 18 and 59 years old who received the Ad26.COV2.S COVID-19 vaccine or a placebo. Both conserved end residues are part of each CDR3. The D gene is left open where the match is weak. Not every row has a clone size; where given, it reads once, few, many or a size class.

abundance	v_gene	d_gene	j_gene	CDR3nt	CDR3aa
-	TRBV6-2/TRBV6-3	-	TRBJ1-2	TGTGCCAGCAGTTATCAGAGACCTCTCTATGGCTACACCTTC	CASSYQRPLYGYTF
-	TRBV28	-	TRBJ1-5	TGTGCCAGCAGTTTCCGGGGAGGGGATCAGCCCCAGCATTTT	CASSFRGGDQPQHF
-	TRBV27	TRBD1	TRBJ1-2	TGTGCCAGCAGTTTGGGGCAGGGGGTCTATGGCTACACCTTC	CASSLGQGVYGYTF
-	TRBV14	-	TRBJ1-1	TGTGCCAGCAGCCGGGGGGGAAACACTGAAGCTTTCTTT	CASSRGGNTEAFF
-	TRBV27	TRBD1	TRBJ2-7	TGTGCCAGCAGTTTAACACCCTACCGGGACAGGGGCCCGTACGAGCAGTACTTC	CASSLTPYRDRGPYEQYF
-	TRBV5-1	TRBD2	TRBJ2-1	TGCGCCAGCAGGCTCTCTAGCGGGAGCTCCTACAATGAGCAGTTCTTC	CASRLSSGSSYNEQFF
-	TRBV13	-	TRBJ2-1	TGTGCCAGCAGCGCTCCTCGACGCCATGAGCAGTTCTTC	CASSAPRRHEQFF
-	TRBV7-3	TRBD1	TRBJ2-6	TGTGCCAGCAGCTTAAGTCGTGGGCAGACAGGGAGCTCTGGGGCCAACGTCCTGACTTTC	CASSLSRGQTGSSGANVLTF
-	TRBV28	TRBD1	TRBJ2-7	TGTGCCAGCAGGGGGAAACAGGGGGCTTCGGGCGAGCAGTACTTC	CASRGKQGASGEQYF
-	TRBV5-1	TRBD1	TRBJ2-7	TGCGCCAGCAGTTATGGGGGACAGGGGGCTTACGAGCAGTACTTC	CASSYGGQGAYEQYF
-	TRBV18	-	TRBJ2-3	TGTGCCAGCTCACCCCTCTCCAGGACAGATACGCAGTATTTT	CASSPLSRTDTQYF
once	TRBV6-1	-	TRBJ2-1	TGTGCCAGCAGTGAAATGGTGTACAATGAGCAGTTCTTC	CASSEMVYNEQFF
-	TRBV3-1/TRBV3-2	TRBD2	TRBJ2-1	TGTGCCAGCAGCCGACTAGCGGGCCACAATGAGCAGTTCTTC	CASSRLAGHNEQFF
-	TRBV28	-	TRBJ1-5	TGTGCCAGCAGCCGATGGACAGCCCTAGGTCAGCCCCAGCATTTT	CASSRWTALGQPQHF
-	TRBV7-2	-	TRBJ1-6	TGTGCCAGCAGCTTCTGGACGGATGATAATTCACCCCTCCACTTT	CASSFWTDDNSPLHF
-	TRBV7-9	-	TRBJ2-1	TGTGCCAGCAGCTTAGACGCAAGCTCCTACAATGAGCAGTTCTTC	CASSLDASSYNEQFF
-	TRBV28	TRBD2	TRBJ2-7	TGTGCCAGCAGTTTAAGAGGGACTAGCGGGAGGGCGGTGTACTTC	CASSLRGTSGRAVYF
-	TRBV7-8	-	TRBJ2-7	TGTGCCAGCAGCTTAGCGGTAGGGTTGGAGCAGTACTTC	CASSLAVGLEQYF
-	TRBV27	-	TRBJ2-7	TGTGCCAGCAGTTTCACGCCCGGGAACGGGGTTACCCACTACGAGCAGTACTTC	CASSFTPGNGVTHYEQYF
once	TRBV9	-	TRBJ1-1	TGTGCCAGCAGCCCCAGACAGAAGAACACTGAAGCTTTCTTT	CASSPRQKNTEAFF
-	TRBV19	TRBD1	TRBJ1-1	TGTGCCAGTAGTATACTTCGGCAGGGGGTACGGAACACTGAAGCTTTCTTT	CASSILRQGVRNTEAFF
-	TRBV7-3	TRBD2	TRBJ2-1	TGTGCCAGCAGCCCGCAACTAGCGGGAGGGACCAATGAGCAGTTCTTC	CASSPQLAGGTNEQFF
-	TRBV28	TRBD2	TRBJ2-1	TGTGCCAGCAGCCTGATAGCGGGAGTCCGGGATGAGCAGTTCTTC	CASSLIAGVRDEQFF
-	TRBV18	-	TRBJ2-7	TGTGCCAGCGGTATAACCTCCTACGAGCAGTACTTC	CASGITSYEQYF
-	TRBV7-8	-	TRBJ2-6	TGTGCCAGCAGTTATCTGATCTCTGGGGCCAACGTCCTGACTTTC	CASSYLISGANVLTF
-	TRBV19	TRBD2	TRBJ2-7	TGTGCCAGTAGTATAACTAGCGGGACCTACGAGCAGTACTTC	CASSITSGTYEQYF
-	TRBV15	TRBD2	TRBJ2-2	TGTGCCACCAGCAGCCTAGCGGGAGGACTCGGGGAGCTGTTTTTT	CATSSLAGGLGELFF
-	TRBV7-9	-	TRBJ2-7	TGTGCCAGCAGCTCAGGGGTAGAGCAGTACTTC	CASSSGVEQYF
-	TRBV28	TRBD2	TRBJ2-7	TGTGCCAGCACTGGACTAGCGGGAGATGAGCAGTACTTC	CASTGLAGDEQYF
-	TRBV15	TRBD1	TRBJ2-5	TGTGCCACCAGCAGCAACAGTCCCGGGACAGGGGCCGAGATCGAGACCCAGTACTTC	CATSSNSPGTGAEIETQYF
-	TRBV7-9	TRBD2	TRBJ2-2	TGTGCCAGCAGCCATCAGGGACTAACCAACACCGGGGAGCTGTTTTTT	CASSHQGLTNTGELFF
-	TRBV30	-	TRBJ1-6	TGTGCCTGGACCTACTATAATTCACCCCTCCACTTT	CAWTYYNSPLHF
-	TRBV19	TRBD1	TRBJ1-5	TGTGCCAGTAATAGACAGGGGGCAGATCAGCCCCAGCATTTT	CASNRQGADQPQHF
-	TRBV5-5	-	TRBJ1-1	TGTGCCAGCAGCTTTTCACCACAGCGGGGAGGGAACACTGAAGCTTTCTTT	CASSFSPQRGGNTEAFF
-	TRBV6-5	TRBD2	TRBJ2-3	TGTGCCAGCAGACCTTTAGCGGGAGGGACAGATACGCAGTATTTT	CASRPLAGGTDTQYF
-	TRBV10-3	-	TRBJ1-1	TGTGCCATCAGTTCCGGGAGAATAGACGCTTTCTTT	CAISSGRIDAFF
-	TRBV5-5	-	TRBJ1-6	TGTGCCAGCAGCTTGGATGTGGATCCTAATTCACCCCTCCACTTT	CASSLDVDPNSPLHF
-	TRBV28	-	TRBJ1-1	TGTGCCAGCACCCAACAGGTTTATCGGACTGAAGCTTTCTTT	CASTQQVYRTEAFF
-	TRBV29-1	-	TRBJ2-7	TGCAGCGTTGAAGTGTCGTCATCGGGGTTATCCTACGAGCAGTACTTC	CSVEVSSSGLSYEQYF
-	TRBV27	-	TRBJ2-7	TGTGCCAGCAGTTTTCTGGAGGGCCCCTACGAGCAGTACTTC	CASSFLEGPYEQYF
-	TRBV5-1	-	TRBJ1-4	TGCGCCAGCAGCTTGGATCCTAATGAAAAACTGTTTTTT	CASSLDPNEKLFF
-	TRBV10-3	TRBD1	TRBJ1-6	TGTGCCATCAAGATGGGACAGGGAAATTCACCCCTCCACTTT	CAIKMGQGNSPLHF